One and the same sample provided the 30 T cell receptor beta chains below, sequenced in a study of CD8 T cells in Susac syndrome. Random hexamers were used to reverse transcribe about 0.5 to 1 ug of RNA. TCRdb independently ran MiXCR on the immunoSEQ multiplex PCR reads; one entry per CDR3 protein. In the table there are roughly 120,000 distinct CDR3 sequences, 90% to 96% of which are singletons. The sequencing sample was made of CD4+ T cells from PBMCs. The receptor source for this set is a human donor in good health.

CDR3 residues: CSARDRSSGNTIYF. CDR3 sequence (DNA): TGCAGTGCTAGAGATAGGAGCTCTGGAAACACCATATATTTT. This chain links TRBV20-1 with TRBJ1-3, with D hard to call. With 0 bases removed from V and 0 bases from J, the gap between germline ends came to 6 bases. This CDR3 region has 14 residues. CDR1 is DFQATT, CDR2 SNEGSKA, per germline (reference sequence).

V is TRBV7-9 and J is TRBJ2-2, with TRBD2 identical over 7 bases. The V segment lost 1 base and the J segment 4 bases; nucleotides outside the gene matches: 3. This CDR3 comprises 15 residues. The V gene's germline CDR1 is SEHNR and CDR2 FQNEAQ (reference sequence). The CDR3 reads CASSLGTSGTGELFF. In DNA, the CDR3 is TGTGCCAGCAGCTTAGGGACTAGTGGCACCGGGGAGCTGTTTTTT. Full variable domain (rest looked up from reference TRBV7-9 and TRBJ2-2): DTGVSQNPRHKITKRGQNVTFRCDPISEHNRLYWYRQTLGQGPEFLTYFQNEAQLEKSRLLSDRFSAERPKGSFSTLEIQRTEQGDSAMYLCASSLGTSGTGELFFGEGSRLTVL.

This chain joins TRBV3-1 and TRBJ2-7; D assignment may be TRBD1 or TRBD2 (6 bases each). This CDR3 is built from 15 residues. CDR1 and CDR2 from the germline V gene are LGHDT and YNNKEL (reference sequence). V lost 0 bases and J 6 bases, leaving 15 bases between the germline ends. The CDR3 protein is CASSQDPTGAGEQYF. The CDR3 bases are TGTGCCAGCAGCCAAGACCCCACGGGGGCGGGCGAGCAGTACTTC.

The chain uses TRBV6-2 or TRBV6-3 and TRBJ2-3, with D tentatively TRBD1 or TRBD2 (5 bases each). The V gene lost 4 bases and the J gene lost 10 bases, with 18 bases spanning the gap. Germline CDR1 MNHEY, CDR2 SVGEGT. The CDR3 covers 14 residues. CDR3 in amino acids: CASSSRDPPLAQYF. DNA of the CDR3: TGTGCCAGCAGTTCCCGGGACCCTCCTCTTGCGCAGTATTTT.

The rearrangement joins TRBV7-8 to TRBJ2-7, with D possibly matching TRBD1 (6 bases). The V end lost 4 bases, the J end lost 2 bases, and 15 bases lay between the germline ends. Germline-derived CDR1 and CDR2 are SGHVS and FQNEAQ. The CDR3 runs 15 residues. DNA of the CDR3: TGTGCCAGCAGCTCGACCACAGGGATCCCCTACGAGCAGTACTTC. Encoded protein: CASSSTTGIPYEQYF.

V is TRBV25-1 and J is TRBJ2-2; D perhaps matches TRBD2 (5 bases). The CDR3 is 15 amino acids. CDR1 and CDR2 (germline): MGHDK, SYGVNS. V lost 3 bases, J lost 4 bases, and 12 bases lay in between. The DNA for the CDR3 is TGTGCCAGCAGTGATACCAGCGCGGGCACCGGGGAGCTGTTTTTT. Protein sequence: CASSDTSAGTGELFF.

This chain uses TRBV3-1 with TRBJ1-2; D possibly corresponds to TRBD1 (5 bases). Germline values: CDR1 LGHDT, CDR2 YNNKEL (reference sequence). CDR3 length: 17 residues. With 0 bases removed from V and 5 bases from J, the gap between germline ends came to 19 bases. The CDR3 loop is CASSQERAETEFYGYTF. As DNA, the CDR3 is TGTGCCAGCAGCCAAGAACGGGCCGAGACAGAATTTTATGGCTACACCTTC.

The J gene is TRBJ2-4, the V gene TRBV20-1; TRBD2 matches at 12 bases. The J segment lost 1 base and the V segment lost 6 bases, leaving 10 bases of the junction unmatched. This CDR3 has 17 residues. Germline V gene sequence: CDR1 DFQATT, CDR2 SNEGSKA (reference sequence). The CDR3 sequence is CSARGSSGRAAKNIQYF. CDR3 nucleotides: TGCAGTGCCCGGGGGTCTAGCGGGAGGGCCGCCAAAAACATTCAGTACTTC.

The chain carries TRBV12-3 or TRBV12-4 and TRBJ2-3; D perhaps matches TRBD1 (5 bases). With 5 bases removed from V and 1 base from J, the gap between germline ends came to 16 bases. This CDR3 contains 16 residues. CDR3: CASSSRVAYGTDTQYF. The CDR3 DNA reads TGTGCCAGCAGTAGCAGGGTGGCCTACGGCACAGATACGCAGTATTTT.

This rearrangement joins TRBV29-1 to TRBJ1-3; no clear D. Germline CDR1 is SQVTM and CDR2 is ANQGSEA. CDR3 length: 13 residues. V was cut by 7 bases and J by 0 bases, with 10 bases left in between. The CDR3 DNA follows: TGCAGCGCAGTAGGAGACTCTGGAAACACCATATATTTT. It is translated as CSAVGDSGNTIYF.

The chain recombines TRBV20-1 with TRBJ2-7; 9 nucleotides match TRBD1. Germline CDR1 is DFQATT and CDR2 is SNEGSKA (reference sequence). CDR3 length: 16 amino acids. Unmatched junction bases numbered 10, after V lost 2 bases and J lost 2 bases. As DNA, the CDR3 is TGCAGTGCTAGAACCATCAGACAGGGGGAAGCCTACGAGCAGTACTTC. It codes for CSARTIRQGEAYEQYF.

This rearrangement joins TRBV18 to TRBJ2-7; 8 nucleotides match TRBD1. This CDR3 spans 16 amino acids. The J segment lost 6 bases and the V segment lost 4 bases, leaving 14 bases of the junction unmatched. Germline CDR1 is KGHSH and CDR2 is LQKENI. CDR3 amino acids: CASSLSSGDRGGEQYF. In DNA form, the CDR3 reads TGTGCCAGCTCACTATCATCCGGAGACAGGGGTGGCGAGCAGTACTTC.

This chain uses TRBV30 with TRBJ2-1; a possible D gene is TRBD1 (5 bases). The length of the CDR3 is 16 residues. The germline gives CDR1 GTSNPN, CDR2 SVGIG (reference sequence). Between the trimmed V and J ends, which lost 2 bases and 4 bases, there was a span of 18 bases. CDR3 protein: CAWSKVGAEVYNEQFF. CDR3 coding DNA: TGTGCCTGGAGTAAAGTTGGGGCAGAAGTTTACAATGAGCAGTTCTTC.

CDR3 nucleotides: TGTGCCATCAGTGCGAGCTCAGATACGCAGTATTTT. Translating gives CAISASSDTQYF. The chain combines TRBV10-3 with TRBJ2-3; unclear D gene. V was cut by 4 bases and J by 4 bases, with 6 bases left in between. This CDR3 has 12 amino acids. The germline V gene has CDR1 ENHRY and CDR2 SYGVKD.

This sequence joins TRBV5-1 and TRBJ1-1; D is unclear. Germline-derived CDR1 and CDR2 are SGHRS and YFSETQ. With 0 bases removed from V and 7 bases from J, the gap between germline ends came to 13 bases. The CDR3 contains 14 residues. CDR3 loop: CASSLVIGVGEAFF. CDR3 sequence (DNA): TGCGCCAGCAGCTTGGTGATTGGGGTGGGTGAAGCTTTCTTT. Together with reference TRBV5-1 and TRBJ1-1, the CDR3 gives the full variable domain: KAGVTQTPRYLIKTRGQQVTLSCSPISGHRSVSWYQQTPGQGLQFLFEYFSETQRNKGNFPGRFSGRQFSNSRSEMNVSTLELGDSALYLCASSLVIGVGEAFFGQGTRLTVV.

The chain employs TRBV20-1 and TRBJ2-1; weak D call: TRBD2 (6 bases). V was clipped by 2 bases and J by 3 bases, with 8 bases between them. The CDR3 extends over 13 amino acids. Germline CDR1 reads DFQATT; CDR2 reads SNEGSKA (reference sequence). CDR3 in amino acids: CSARLTSYNEQFF. In nucleotides, the CDR3 is TGCAGTGCTAGACTGACTAGCTACAATGAGCAGTTCTTC.

The CDR3 reads CASSPRDRLSYEQYF. The CDR3 bases are TGTGCCAGCAGCCCCCGGGACAGGTTATCCTACGAGCAGTACTTC. The V call is TRBV7-9, the J call TRBJ2-7; 8 bases line up with TRBD1. Trimming removed 5 bases from V and 1 base from J; junction bases left unmatched: 7. Per germline, CDR1 SEHNR and CDR2 FQNEAQ (reference sequence). The CDR3 sequence is 15 residues long.

This clonotype has only a few counts. J is TRBJ1-2 and V is TRBV28, with D hard to call. V gave up 4 bases and J gave up 4 bases, with 7 bases separating them. Germline CDR1 is MDHEN and CDR2 is SYDVKM. This CDR3 is built from 12 residues. In nucleotides, the CDR3 is TGTGCCAGCAGTTCCGGTGGCTATGGCTACACCTTC. Its protein is CASSSGGYGYTF.

J is TRBJ2-1 and V is TRBV25-1; D call uncertain. This CDR3 has 12 residues. V gave up 5 bases and J gave up 12 bases, with 14 bases separating them. CDR1 is MGHDK, CDR2 SYGVNS, per germline. The CDR3 protein is CASSPTTGGQFF. CDR3 bases: TGTGCCAGCAGTCCCACAACCGGTGGGCAGTTCTTC.

The CDR3 DNA reads TGTGCCAGTAGTATGGGGACAGGGCGAGGGGAGACCCAGTACTTC. This gives the protein CASSMGTGRGETQYF. The chain carries TRBV19 and TRBJ2-5; 9 bases line up with TRBD1. The CDR3 extends over 15 amino acids. The V and J ends lost 3 bases and 5 bases, in that order; junction bases with no gene match: 7. The germline gives CDR1 LNHDA, CDR2 SQIVND (reference sequence).

The chain has TRBV19 and TRBJ2-5; D is undetermined. Trimming took 3 bases from V and 2 from J, leaving 16 bases between them. Germline V gene data show CDR1 as LNHDA and CDR2 as SQIVND (reference sequence). This CDR3 spans 16 amino acids. This CDR3 reads CASSMWSETEQETQYF. CDR3 coding DNA: TGTGCCAGTAGTATGTGGAGTGAGACCGAACAAGAGACCCAGTACTTC.

The V gene is TRBV7-9, the J gene TRBJ1-1; D is uncertain. The CDR3 is made up of 15 amino acids. CDR1 SEHNR and CDR2 FQNEAQ come from the germline V gene (reference sequence). V was shortened by 4 bases and J by 8 bases, with 20 bases between the two germline ends. The DNA of the CDR3 is TGTGCCAGCAGCTCCAACCTCGGACTGTCTCTAGAAGCTTTCTTT. Protein sequence: CASSSNLGLSLEAFF.

This clonotype has only a few counts. The V gene is TRBV7-3, the J gene TRBJ1-1; D remains unclear. CDR1 is SGHTA and CDR2 is FQGTGA in the germline V gene. The germline V and J ends were trimmed by 1 base and 0 bases, with 3 bases remaining between them. The CDR3 covers 13 residues. CDR3 bases: TGTGCCAGCAGCTTAAGGATGAACACTGAAGCTTTCTTT. Amino acid sequence: CASSLRMNTEAFF.

The rearrangement links TRBV5-1 to TRBJ2-3; tentatively, D is TRBD2 (6 bases). CDR1 SGHRS and CDR2 YFSETQ come from the germline V gene. The CDR3 contains 14 residues. V was cut by 0 bases and J by 3 bases, with 8 bases left in between. The CDR3 DNA follows: TGCGCCAGCAGCTTGGGGGACTCAACAGATACGCAGTATTTT. Translated, it gives CASSLGDSTDTQYF.

The chain combines TRBV6-2 or TRBV6-3 with TRBJ2-5, with unresolved D. Germline CDR1 reads MNHEY; CDR2 reads SVGEGT. The V and J ends lost 2 bases and 5 bases respectively, with 9 bases between them. This CDR3 spans 13 amino acids. CDR3 loop: CASSYGPRETQYF. In DNA, the CDR3 is TGTGCCAGCAGTTACGGGCCGCGGGAGACCCAGTACTTC.

This chain links TRBV7-9 with TRBJ1-5; D perhaps matches TRBD1 (5 bases). Germline loops: CDR1 SEHNR, CDR2 FQNEAQ (reference sequence). This CDR3 comprises 15 residues. Trimming shortened V by 0 bases and J by 6 bases, and 12 bases separated the two germline ends. The chain's CDR3 is CASSLASGMGQPQHF. Written as DNA, the CDR3 is TGTGCCAGCAGCTTAGCATCAGGGATGGGTCAGCCCCAGCATTTT.

The rearrangement uses TRBV4-1 and TRBJ2-7; TRBD1 might be the D (5 bases). V lost 1 base, J lost 5 bases, and 9 bases lay in between. Germline-derived CDR1 and CDR2 are MGHRA and YSYEKL. The CDR3 loop spans 13 amino acids. CDR3 amino acids: CASSQGQGHEQYF. CDR3 sequence (DNA): TGCGCCAGCAGCCAAGGTCAGGGCCACGAGCAGTACTTC.

This clonotype was counted a single time. The V call is TRBV4-1, the J call TRBJ2-3; possibly TRBD2 for D (5 bases). From germline, CDR1 is MGHRA and CDR2 YSYEKL. CDR3 length: 15 amino acids. V lost 2 bases to trimming and J lost 6 bases, with 15 bases between them. This CDR3 reads CASSQTVQRRDTQYF. In nucleotides, the CDR3 is TGCGCCAGCAGCCAAACGGTCCAACGGAGGGATACGCAGTATTTT.

The chain couples TRBV5-1 to TRBJ1-2; D uncertain. Deletions cut 2 bases from V and 0 bases from J, with 8 bases between. Germline assignment: CDR1 SGHRS and CDR2 YFSETQ. CDR3 length equals 14 residues. The CDR3 coding sequence is TGCGCCAGCAGCTTTCTGGATCCTAACTATGGCTACACCTTC. Translation gives CASSFLDPNYGYTF.

V is TRBV19 and J is TRBJ2-7; 14 bases agree with TRBD2. The germline gives CDR1 LNHDA, CDR2 SQIVND (reference sequence). Trimming took 3 bases from V and 4 from J; bases not matched to a gene: 5. The CDR3 runs to 16 residues. CDR3 sequence reads: CASSIRTSGRMYEQYF. As DNA, the CDR3 is TGTGCCAGTAGTATTCGGACTAGCGGGAGGATGTACGAGCAGTACTTC.